This passage covers 32 T cell receptor beta chains from one sample sequenced in a study of CXCR3-negative and CXCR3-positive naive CD8 T cells. The authors prepared UMI-labeled TRB cDNA libraries by 5' RACE. TCRdb reprocessed the 5' RACE reads, with one entry per CDR3 protein and no DNA. The data show 45,000 to 75,000 distinct CDR3 sequences, and the top ten clones hold approximately 0.43%. Material for sequencing was naive CXCR3- CD8+ T cells from blood. Subset defined: CD45RO-CCR7+CD27+CD95- naive CD8+ T cells lacking CXCR3 (TNR3-). The origin of the receptors is a human donor in good health. Some clones in this sample may be carry-over from other donors' samples.

This chain uses TRBV7-6 with TRBJ2-5. Per germline, CDR1 SGHVS and CDR2 FNYEAQ. The length of the CDR3 is 13 residues. CDR3 protein: CASSLGVEETQYF.

The chain employs TRBV7-3 and TRBJ1-1; the D call of TRBD1 rests on TCRdb alone, since no DNA is present to check it. This CDR3 spans 15 amino acids. Per germline, CDR1 SGHTA and CDR2 FQGTGA. The CDR3 spells CASSFNQGMNTEAFF. The complete variable domain, with remaining parts taken from reference TRBV7-3 and TRBJ1-1, reads GAGVSQTPSNKVTEKGKYVELRCDPISGHTALYWYRQSLGQGPEFLIYFQGTGAADDSGLPNDRFFAVRPEGSVSTLKIQRTERGDSAVYLCASSFNQGMNTEAFFGQGTRLTVV.

The rearrangement uses TRBV6-2 or TRBV6-3 and TRBJ2-7; TCRdb picks TRBD2, but there is no DNA to check that call. CDR1 is MNHEY, CDR2 SVGEGT, per germline. This CDR3 is 16 amino acids long. The CDR3 is CASSYSRSGGNYEQYF.

The CDR3 sequence: CASSIASGDFSTDTQYF. This sequence joins TRBV19 and TRBJ2-3; no DNA is available, so the TRBD1 call from TCRdb remains unchecked. From germline, CDR1 is LNHDA and CDR2 SQIVND (reference sequence). The CDR3 has 17 amino acids.

This CDR3 reads CASSPITSGGPYEQYF. This chain uses TRBV7-2 with TRBJ2-7; absent DNA, TCRdb's TRBD2 call cannot be checked. The CDR3 totals 16 residues. CDR1 is SGHTA and CDR2 is FQGNSA in the germline V gene.

The rearrangement joins TRBV12-3 or TRBV12-4 to TRBJ2-5; without DNA, the TCRdb call of TRBD1 cannot be checked. The CDR3 covers 14 residues. CDR3 amino acids: CASSTPGGQETQYF.

V is TRBV4-1 and J is TRBJ2-2. The CDR3 is 16 amino acids. CDR1 is MGHRA, CDR2 YSYEKL, per germline. This CDR3 reads CASSQDLGPSTGELFF.

Here the CDR3 reads CASSPMYSVDEQFF. This chain connects TRBV5-5 to TRBJ2-1. The CDR3 covers 14 residues. CDR1 SGHKS and CDR2 YYEKEE come from the germline V gene (reference sequence).

Considering frequency, this clonotype is medium-sized. The chain is built from TRBV29-1 and TRBJ2-1; TCRdb's D gene call, TRBD1, goes unchecked for lack of DNA. The length of the CDR3 is 12 residues. Germline V gene data show CDR1 as SQVTM and CDR2 as ANQGSEA. CDR3 amino acids: CSVGDVPDEQFF.

This chain uses TRBV14 with TRBJ2-7; TCRdb's D call, TRBD1, is unchecked because there is no DNA. Per germline, CDR1 SGHDN and CDR2 FVKESK. The CDR3 spans 13 residues. The CDR3 region is CASSPGQYYEQYF.

The rearrangement joins TRBV28 to TRBJ2-5; TCRdb's D gene call, TRBD1, goes unchecked for lack of DNA. The CDR3 is 13 residues long. CDR1 and CDR2 (germline): MDHEN, SYDVKM. CDR3 region: CASSLEGRETQYF.

The chain employs TRBV14 and TRBJ2-1; TCRdb gives TRBD1 as the D gene, but with no DNA this cannot be confirmed. The CDR3 totals 13 residues. Germline V gene data show CDR1 as SGHDN and CDR2 as FVKESK. The CDR3 is CASSPRGQVEQFF.

The J gene is TRBJ1-1, the V gene TRBV5-1; TCRdb returns TRBD1, unconfirmable since there is no DNA. Per germline, CDR1 SGHRS and CDR2 YFSETQ. The CDR3 extends over 14 amino acids. CDR3 region: CASSLRAGDTEAFF. Based on the CDR3 plus reference TRBV5-1 and TRBJ1-1, the full variable domain is KAGVTQTPRYLIKTRGQQVTLSCSPISGHRSVSWYQQTPGQGLQFLFEYFSETQRNKGNFPGRFSGRQFSNSRSEMNVSTLELGDSALYLCASSLRAGDTEAFFGQGTRLTVV.

The V call is TRBV12-3 or TRBV12-4, the J call TRBJ1-6; TCRdb proposes TRBD1, but this gene call is untestable without DNA. The CDR3 has 14 residues. The CDR3 protein is CASRPGGYNSPLHF.

This chain uses TRBV7-3 with TRBJ2-3; with no DNA, the TCRdb D assignment of TRBD1 cannot be verified. Germline CDR1 is SGHTA and CDR2 is FQGTGA. CDR3 length: 17 amino acids. The CDR3 spells CASSPPPDSLSTDTQYF. The whole variable domain, filled in from reference TRBV7-3 and TRBJ2-3, reads GAGVSQTPSNKVTEKGKYVELRCDPISGHTALYWYRQSLGQGPEFLIYFQGTGAADDSGLPNDRFFAVRPEGSVSTLKIQRTERGDSAVYLCASSPPPDSLSTDTQYFGPGTRLTVL.

The chain carries TRBV7-9 and TRBJ1-3; the D call from TCRdb, TRBD1, cannot be confirmed without DNA. Germline V lookup: CDR1 SEHNR, CDR2 FQNEAQ (reference sequence). This CDR3 comprises 14 residues. CDR3 residues: CASSLAPQGNTIYF.

The chain's CDR3 is CSARDFRTQNAADNEQFF. The V gene is TRBV20-1, the J gene TRBJ2-1. Germline CDR1 is DFQATT and CDR2 is SNEGSKA (reference sequence). The CDR3 is 18 amino acids.

V usage is TRBV7-6 and J usage is TRBJ2-5; the D call from TCRdb, TRBD1, cannot be confirmed without DNA. Germline lookup yields CDR1 SGHVS and CDR2 FNYEAQ. The CDR3 sequence is 15 residues long. The CDR3 protein is CASSLATQGLETKYF.

The chain has TRBV9 and TRBJ1-1; TCRdb designates TRBD1, a call that cannot be tested without DNA. Germline CDR1 is SGDLS and CDR2 is YYNGEE. CDR3 length equals 17 residues. This CDR3 reads CASSATGGSTMRTEAFF. The variable domain in full, with the rest retrieved from reference TRBV9 and TRBJ1-1, is DSGVTQTPKHLITATGQRVTLRCSPRSGDLSVYWYQQSLDQGLQFLIQYYNGEERAKGNILERFSAQQFPDLHSELNLSSLELGDSALYFCASSATGGSTMRTEAFFGQGTRLTVV.

The chain carries TRBV29-1 and TRBJ1-2; TCRdb lists TRBD1, though no DNA is available to test this call. CDR1 and CDR2 (germline): SQVTM, ANQGSEA. The CDR3 totals 14 residues. CDR3 region: CSVVGAGQVYGYTF.

The rearrangement links TRBV7-2 to TRBJ2-7. CDR3 size: 14 residues. Germline CDR1 reads SGHTA; CDR2 reads FQGNSA. The CDR3 spells CASSTDGASYEQYF. Drawing the rest from reference TRBV7-2 and TRBJ2-7, the complete variable domain is GAGVSQSPSNKVTEKGKDVELRCDPISGHTALYWYRQSLGQGLEFLIYFQGNSAPDKSGLPSDRFSAERTGGSVSTLTIQRTQQEDSAVYLCASSTDGASYEQYFGPGTRLTVT.

The chain recombines TRBV7-9 with TRBJ2-1; lacking DNA, the TRBD2 call made by TCRdb goes unchecked. CDR3 length equals 15 residues. Germline CDR1 and CDR2: SEHNR and FQNEAQ (reference sequence). The CDR3 sequence: CASSLTSGLYNEQFF.

The chain joins TRBV2 to TRBJ1-1. The CDR3 covers 12 residues. CDR1 is SNHLY and CDR2 is FYNNEI in the germline V gene. Here the CDR3 reads CASSEVRAEAFF.

The chain couples TRBV20-1 to TRBJ2-7. The CDR3 contains 13 residues. Germline assignment: CDR1 DFQATT and CDR2 SNEGSKA (reference sequence). The CDR3 protein is CSATQDSSYEQYF.

This chain uses TRBV5-1 with TRBJ2-5. The CDR3 sequence is 13 residues long. Germline CDR1 reads SGHRS; CDR2 reads YFSETQ. CDR3 in amino acids: CASSWDRGETQYF.

The V and J genes are TRBV29-1 and TRBJ2-5; TCRdb selects TRBD1, and the lack of DNA leaves this call unchecked. The CDR3 has 15 residues. Germline CDR1 SQVTM, CDR2 ANQGSEA. This CDR3 reads CSVERTGGAGETQYF.

The rearrangement uses TRBV18 and TRBJ2-3; TCRdb names TRBD1, which stays unverified in the absence of DNA. CDR3 length equals 16 residues. Germline CDR1 is KGHSH and CDR2 is LQKENI. This chain's CDR3 is CASSPRDRAFTDTQYF. The full variable domain, rest sourced from reference TRBV18 and TRBJ2-3, is NAGVMQNPRHLVRRRGQEARLRCSPMKGHSHVYWYRQLPEEGLKFMVYLQKENIIDESGMPKERFSAEFPKEGPSILRIQQVVRGDSAAYFCASSPRDRAFTDTQYFGPGTRLTVL.

The rearrangement links TRBV12-3 or TRBV12-4 to TRBJ2-1. This CDR3 region has 11 residues. The CDR3 spells CASSLANEQFF.

This chain uses TRBV6-1 with TRBJ2-1; TCRdb gives TRBD2 as the D gene, but with no DNA this cannot be confirmed. Per the germline V gene, CDR1 is MNHNS and CDR2 is SASEGT. This CDR3 is 14 amino acids long. CDR3 loop: CASSAAGGWNEQFF.

The V call is TRBV7-2, the J call TRBJ1-1. The CDR3 loop spans 13 amino acids. CDR1 is SGHTA, CDR2 FQGNSA, per germline. This chain's CDR3 is CASSLSGWTEAFF.

The V and J genes are TRBV29-1 and TRBJ2-7; no DNA is available, so the TRBD2 call from TCRdb remains unchecked. Germline CDR1 SQVTM, CDR2 ANQGSEA. This CDR3 is 15 amino acids long. The CDR3 protein is CSVEGLAGEVYEQYF.

The chain joins TRBV29-1 to TRBJ2-7; TCRdb calls TRBD2, which cannot be checked without DNA. CDR1 and CDR2 from the germline V gene are SQVTM and ANQGSEA. CDR3 size: 11 residues. CDR3 protein: CSVDRCGEQYF.